These 12 T cell receptor beta chains came from one sample sequenced in a study of chemoradiotherapy in HPV16-positive cancers. Sequencing was performed with immunoSEQ multiplex PCR; in TCRdb, only in-frame clones are kept and a portion is missing. The data show about 21,000 clones, 87% seen once. The sample consisted of blood, taken from a patient who underwent chemoradiotherapy. These receptor sequences come from a human donor with HPV-associated anogenital cancer.

V gene TRBV27 combines with J gene TRBJ1-1; perhaps TRBD1 as D (5 bases). CDR1 is MNHEY, CDR2 SMNVEV, per germline (reference sequence). The CDR3 is made up of 14 amino acids. V lost 6 bases and J 2 bases, leaving 13 bases between the germline ends. As DNA, the CDR3 is TGTGCCAGCAGACCCGGGACGGTTAACACTGAAGCTTTCTTT. It is translated as CASRPGTVNTEAFF.

The rearrangement uses TRBV7-9 and TRBJ1-1; weak D call: TRBD1 (6 bases). Trimming took 6 bases from V and 4 from J, leaving 12 bases between them. The CDR3 totals 13 residues. The germline V gene has CDR1 SEHNR and CDR2 FQNEAQ (reference sequence). The CDR3 reads CASRSQGTTEAFF. For the CDR3, the DNA is TGTGCCAGCAGGTCGCAGGGGACCACTGAAGCTTTCTTT.

The rearrangement links TRBV19 to TRBJ1-5; TRBD1 is a possible D gene (5 bases). Germline-derived CDR1 and CDR2 are LNHDA and SQIVND (reference sequence). The length of the CDR3 is 13 residues. Trimming took off 8 bases at V and 2 bases at J, with 10 bases between the two ends. As DNA, the CDR3 is TGTGCCAGTGCTACAGGAGGCAATCAGCCCCAGCATTTT. Residues: CASATGGNQPQHF.

The gene calls are TRBV29-1 and TRBJ2-7, with D possibly matching TRBD2 (5 bases). The CDR3 has 14 residues. Germline CDR1 reads SQVTM; CDR2 reads ANQGSEA. With 4 bases removed from V and 0 bases from J, the gap between germline ends came to 13 bases. The CDR3 DNA sequence: TGCAGCGTTGCTGGCGGGCCCAGCTCCTACGAGCAGTACTTC. It translates to CSVAGGPSSYEQYF.

The CDR3 nucleotides read TGTGCCAGCAGGGTGACAGGGACCACAGATACGCAGTATTTT. This codes for CASRVTGTTDTQYF. The genes are TRBV27 and TRBJ2-3; 7 bases match TRBD1. The CDR3 consists of 14 residues. CDR1 and CDR2 from the germline V gene are MNHEY and SMNVEV (reference sequence). V trimming: 6 bases; J trimming: 2 bases; junction bases outside the gene matches: 5.

The chain employs TRBV5-1 and TRBJ2-5, with D maybe TRBD1 (6 bases). The J call is uncertain, as TRBJ2-7 better fits the DNA end. The CDR3 spans 14 residues. Looked up from germline, CDR1 is SGHRS and CDR2 is YFSETQ. The CDR3 protein is CASSRLTGNSEQYF. The CDR3 nucleotides read TGCGCCAGCAGCAGGCTTACAGGGAACTCCGAGCAGTACTTC.

This clone came up once. The genes are TRBV7-2 and TRBJ2-7; TRBD1 agrees at 9 bases. The CDR3 sequence is 17 residues long. Germline values: CDR1 SGHTA, CDR2 FQGNSA. With V trimmed by 1 base and J by 4 bases, 11 bases remained unmatched. CDR3 bases: TGTGCCAGCAGCTTAGACGGGGGGACAGGGACTAAGTACGAGCAGTACTTC. It yields the protein CASSLDGGTGTKYEQYF. Looking up the rest from reference TRBV7-2 and TRBJ2-7 gives the full variable domain: GAGVSQSPSNKVTEKGKDVELRCDPISGHTALYWYRQSLGQGLEFLIYFQGNSAPDKSGLPSDRFSAERTGGSVSTLTIQRTQQEDSAVYLCASSLDGGTGTKYEQYFGPGTRLTVT.

V gene TRBV14 combines with J gene TRBJ2-1; perhaps TRBD2 as D (6 bases). Germline lookup yields CDR1 SGHDN and CDR2 FVKESK. Trimming pared 3 bases from V and 14 bases from J, leaving 23 bases between. The CDR3 loop spans 15 amino acids. CDR3 protein: CASSQAGRLVGGKFF. CDR3 nucleotide sequence: TGTGCCAGCAGCCAGGCGGGACGGCTCGTTGGGGGGAAGTTCTTC.

This chain connects TRBV27 to TRBJ2-1; 9 bases are a match to TRBD2. Trimming removed 2 bases from V and 6 bases from J; junction bases left unmatched: 17. The CDR3 sequence is 19 residues long. From germline, CDR1 is MNHEY and CDR2 SMNVEV (reference sequence). The CDR3, as DNA: TGTGCCAGCAGTTTAGGTAGCCCTATAGCGGGAGTCGACGGCAATGAGCAGTTCTTC. This sequence encodes CASSLGSPIAGVDGNEQFF.

This clone has just one count. V usage is TRBV27 and J usage is TRBJ2-7; a weak D match, TRBD1 (5 bases). Trimming left V 1 base short and J 0 bases short, with 13 bases between. The CDR3 totals 16 residues. The germline V gene has CDR1 MNHEY and CDR2 SMNVEV (reference sequence). CDR3 DNA: TGTGCCAGCAGTTTATTTTACAGGTTATCCTCCTACGAGCAGTACTTC. Translating gives CASSLFYRLSSYEQYF.

This clone was recorded only once. The CDR3 spells CASSALAGPTDTQYF. In DNA form, the CDR3 reads TGTGCCAGCAGCGCTCTAGCGGGGCCCACAGATACGCAGTATTTT. The V call is TRBV9, the J call TRBJ2-3; 9 positions agree with TRBD2. Looked up from germline, CDR1 is SGDLS and CDR2 is YYNGEE. This CDR3 is 15 amino acids long. The V gene end was trimmed by 3 bases and the J gene end by 2 bases; junction bases not matched to a gene: 4.

This clone is a singleton in its sample. J is TRBJ1-3 and V is TRBV19, with D possibly being TRBD1 (5 bases). CDR1 is LNHDA, CDR2 SQIVND, per germline (reference sequence). The CDR3 length is 16 residues. V shed 4 bases and J shed 2 bases, with 15 bases lying between them. The CDR3 loop reads CASSTLGSTAGNTIYF. As DNA, the CDR3 is TGTGCCAGTAGTACCCTGGGTTCGACAGCTGGAAACACCATATATTTT.